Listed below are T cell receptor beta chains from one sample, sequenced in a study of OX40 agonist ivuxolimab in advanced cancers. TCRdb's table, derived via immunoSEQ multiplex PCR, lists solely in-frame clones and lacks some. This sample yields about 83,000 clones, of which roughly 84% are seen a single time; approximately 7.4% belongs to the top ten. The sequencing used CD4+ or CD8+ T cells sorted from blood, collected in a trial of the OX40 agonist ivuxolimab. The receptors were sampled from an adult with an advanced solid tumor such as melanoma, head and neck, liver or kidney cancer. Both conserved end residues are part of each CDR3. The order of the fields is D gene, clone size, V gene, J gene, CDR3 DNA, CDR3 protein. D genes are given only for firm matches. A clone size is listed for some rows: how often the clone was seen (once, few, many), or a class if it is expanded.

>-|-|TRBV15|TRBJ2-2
TGTGCCACCAGCAGATACAGAGTTAACACCGGGGAGCTGTTTTTT
CATSRYRVNTGELFF
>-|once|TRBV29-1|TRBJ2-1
TGCAGCGTTTGGGCCGGCCGATCCTACAATGAGCAGTTCTTC
CSVWAGRSYNEQFF
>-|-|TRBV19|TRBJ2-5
TGTGCCAGTAGTCTCATAGGTCAGGCCGAAGAGACCCAGTACTTC
CASSLIGQAEETQYF
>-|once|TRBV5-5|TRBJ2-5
TGTGCCAGCAGCTTAACGGGGGTTGAGACCCAGTACTTC
CASSLTGVETQYF
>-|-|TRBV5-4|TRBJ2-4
TGTGCCAGCAGCCAAGACAGGCCAGCGCAAGCCAAAAACATTCAGTACTTC
CASSQDRPAQAKNIQYF
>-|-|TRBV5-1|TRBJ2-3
TGCGCCAGCAGCACACTACAGTCAGATACGCAGTATTTT
CASSTLQSDTQYF
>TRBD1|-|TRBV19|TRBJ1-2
TGTGCCAGCATCCGGGACAGGCAAGGAAATGGCTACACCTTC
CASIRDRQGNGYTF
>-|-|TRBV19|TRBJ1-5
TGTGCCAGTAGTAACACAGGCCCCAATCAGCCCCAGCATTTT
CASSNTGPNQPQHF
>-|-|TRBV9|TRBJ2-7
TGTGCCAGCAGCCCCCGAACCGGGACTCCCGCCTACGAGCAGTACTTC
CASSPRTGTPAYEQYF
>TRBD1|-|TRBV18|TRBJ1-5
TGTGCCAGCTCAGGAATGGGGACAGGGGGCACGGGGAGCAATCAGCCCCAGCATTTT
CASSGMGTGGTGSNQPQHF
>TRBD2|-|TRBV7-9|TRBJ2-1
TGTGCCAGCAGCTTGGGACTAGCGGGCTCCCGATTCTCCTACAATGAGCAGTTCTTC
CASSLGLAGSRFSYNEQFF
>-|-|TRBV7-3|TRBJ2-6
TGTGCCAGCAGCCAAGCTCCTCCGTCTAGCTCTGGGGCCAACGTCCTGACTTTC
CASSQAPPSSSGANVLTF
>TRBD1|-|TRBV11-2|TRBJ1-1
TGTGCCAGCAGCTTCCTTCCCGGGACAGGTAACACTGAAGCTTTCTTT
CASSFLPGTGNTEAFF
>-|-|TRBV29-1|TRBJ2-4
TGCAGCGTTCGGGGGCAGTGGACGGAAAACATTCAGTACTTC
CSVRGQWTENIQYF
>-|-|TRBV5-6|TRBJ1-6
TGTGCCAGCAGCTGGAGGGGGTCTACCTATTCACCCCTCCACTTT
CASSWRGSTYSPLHF
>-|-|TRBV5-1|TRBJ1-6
TGCGCCAGCAGTCAAGGGGGGCATTCACCCCTCCACTTT
CASSQGGHSPLHF
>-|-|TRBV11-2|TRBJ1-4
TGTGCCAGCAGCTTAGTCGTTAGGGGTAATGAAAAACTGTTTTTT
CASSLVVRGNEKLFF
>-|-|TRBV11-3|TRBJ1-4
TGTGCCAGCAGGTCCGGCTCGGCAACTAATGAAAAACTGTTTTTT
CASRSGSATNEKLFF
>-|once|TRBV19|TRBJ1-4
TGTGCCAGTAGTACCGCCGGGACACTTAATGAAAAACTGTTTTTT
CASSTAGTLNEKLFF
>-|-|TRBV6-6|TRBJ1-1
TGTGCCAGCAGTCCCCGGCCGGAGACTGAAGCTTTCTTT
CASSPRPETEAFF
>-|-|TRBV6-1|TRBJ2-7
TGTGCCAGCAGTGACCCCAGGGCGGTGAGGGAGCAGTACTTC
CASSDPRAVREQYF
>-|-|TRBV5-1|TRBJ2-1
TGCGCCAGCAGCTTGGTGTTCGGGGGATTATCGTACAATGAGCAGTTCTTC
CASSLVFGGLSYNEQFF
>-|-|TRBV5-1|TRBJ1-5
TGCGCCAGCAGCTTGGCCCCAGATCAGCCCCAGCATTTT
CASSLAPDQPQHF
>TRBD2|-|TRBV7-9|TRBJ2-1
TGTGCCAGCAGCCCGATGGGGACTCTAGCGGCTGAGCAGTTCTTC
CASSPMGTLAAEQFF
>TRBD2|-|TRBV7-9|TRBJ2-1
TGTGCCAGCAGCACGGGGACTAGCGGATACAATGAGCAGTTCTTC
CASSTGTSGYNEQFF
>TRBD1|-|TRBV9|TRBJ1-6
TGTGCCAGCAGCTTTACGACAGGGAATAATTCACCCCTCCACTTT
CASSFTTGNNSPLHF
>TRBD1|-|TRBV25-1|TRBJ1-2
TGTGCCAGCAGTGAGGACAGGGCCTATGGCTACACCTTC
CASSEDRAYGYTF
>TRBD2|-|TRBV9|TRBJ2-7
TGTGCCAGCAGCGTGGGGGCTAGCGGGGCCCCCTACGAGCAGTACTTC
CASSVGASGAPYEQYF
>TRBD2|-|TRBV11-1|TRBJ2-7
TGTGCCAGCAGCTTAATGCTTAGCGGGGGCCGGGACGAGCAGTACTTC
CASSLMLSGGRDEQYF
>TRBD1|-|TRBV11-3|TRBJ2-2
TGTGCCAGCAGCTTGGGGACAGGGTGGACCGGGGAGCTGTTTTTT
CASSLGTGWTGELFF
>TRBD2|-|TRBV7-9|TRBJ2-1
TGTGCCAGCAGCCGCGGGACTAGCGGGAACAATGAGCAGTTCTTC
CASSRGTSGNNEQFF
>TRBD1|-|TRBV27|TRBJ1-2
TGTGCCAGCAGTCCGGGACAGGGAGGGAGTGGCTACACCTTC
CASSPGQGGSGYTF
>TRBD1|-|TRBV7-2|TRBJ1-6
TGTGCCAGCAGCTCTACGACAGGGAAGCAATCACCCCTCCACTTT
CASSSTTGKQSPLHF
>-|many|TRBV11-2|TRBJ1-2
TGTGCCAGCAGCTTTACATTCAGTTCTCAGGGATTTAACTATGGCTACACCTTC
CASSFTFSSQGFNYGYTF
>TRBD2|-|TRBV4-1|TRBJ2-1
TGCGCCAGCAGCCAAGGGACTAGCGGGAGAAAGGGCTCCTACAATGAGCAGTTCTTC
CASSQGTSGRKGSYNEQFF
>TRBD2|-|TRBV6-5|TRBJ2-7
TGTGCCAGCAGCCCCCGCCCTAGCGGGTCATACGAGCAGTACTTC
CASSPRPSGSYEQYF
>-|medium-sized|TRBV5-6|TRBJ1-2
TGTGCCAGCAGCTTCCCCAGGGGAGAAGGCTACACCTTC
CASSFPRGEGYTF
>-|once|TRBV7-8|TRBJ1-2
TGTGCCAGCAGCCCTAGGGCCCCGAGAGCTTATGGCTACACCTTC
CASSPRAPRAYGYTF
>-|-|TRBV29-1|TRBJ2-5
TGCAGCGTTGCCCACAGGCTCCAAGAGACCCAGTACTTC
CSVAHRLQETQYF
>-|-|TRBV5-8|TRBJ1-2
TGTGCCTCGAGGAGGGACCTTAACTATGGCTACACCTTC
CASRRDLNYGYTF
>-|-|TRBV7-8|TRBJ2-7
TGTGCCAGCAGCACGGCGTCCGGCGAGCAGTACTTC
CASSTASGEQYF
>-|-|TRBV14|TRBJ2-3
TGTGCCAGCAGCGGGCGGAGAGACACAGATACGCAGTATTTT
CASSGRRDTDTQYF
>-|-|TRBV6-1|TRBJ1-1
TGTGCCATCGCTAGAAGCCTGACTGAAGCTTTCTTT
CAIARSLTEAFF
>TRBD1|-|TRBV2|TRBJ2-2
TGTGCCAGCGTGAGGGACAGGGGCTTTGCCGGGGAGCTGTTTTTT
CASVRDRGFAGELFF
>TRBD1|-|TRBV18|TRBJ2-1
TGTGCCAGCTCTGACCGGACAGGGAGCTCCTACAATGAGCAGTTCTTC
CASSDRTGSSYNEQFF
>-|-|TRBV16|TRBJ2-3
TGTGCCAGCAGCCAATCCGCAGATACGCAGTATTTT
CASSQSADTQYF
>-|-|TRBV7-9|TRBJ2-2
TGTGCCAGCAGCTTAGCTTCGAACACCGGGGAGCTGTTTTTT
CASSLASNTGELFF
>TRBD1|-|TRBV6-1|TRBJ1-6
TGTGCCAGCATGACAGGGACCTATAATTCACCCCTCCACTTT
CASMTGTYNSPLHF
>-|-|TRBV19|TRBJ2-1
TGTGCCAGTACCATTCTGGGCGGGACCTACAATGAGCAGTTCTTC
CASTILGGTYNEQFF
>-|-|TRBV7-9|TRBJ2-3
TGTGCCAGCAGCTCGAAGGGGGGAGGCACAGATACGCAGTATTTT
CASSSKGGGTDTQYF
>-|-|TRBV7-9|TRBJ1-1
TGTGCCAGCAGCTCGGACAGACCACCCAAAGACACTGAAGCTTTCTTT
CASSSDRPPKDTEAFF
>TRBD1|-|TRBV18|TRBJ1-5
TGTGCCAGCTCACCCGGGACAGTCAATCAGCCCCAGCATTTT
CASSPGTVNQPQHF
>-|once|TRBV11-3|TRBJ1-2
TGTGCCAGCAGCTCGTTCGGGGGTGGCTACACCTTC
CASSSFGGGYTF
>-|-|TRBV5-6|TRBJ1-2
TGTGCCAGCAGCTTGCCTAACAGGAATGACTATGGCTACACCTTC
CASSLPNRNDYGYTF
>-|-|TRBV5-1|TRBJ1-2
TGCGCCAGCAGCTTGGCTAGGGGTCAACTCGATGGCTACACCTTC
CASSLARGQLDGYTF